Each of the 12 T cell receptor beta chains below was sequenced from the same sample in a study of cytomegalovirus exposure and HLA in healthy donors. The method was immunoSEQ multiplex PCR; TCRdb's version includes in-frame clones alone and lacks a portion of them. The sample holds 150,000 to 200,000 clones, approximately 88% seen once. Sequenced sample: PBMCs. These TCRs come from a young man in good health and CMV-seropositive.

The V call is TRBV6-6, the J call TRBJ2-7; D is unclear. Trimming removed 0 bases at V and 7 bases at J, with 13 bases between. CDR1 is MNHNY, CDR2 SVGAGI, per germline (reference sequence). This CDR3 is built from 14 residues. For the CDR3, the DNA is TGTGCCAGCAGTTACTCGGCCAGGCCTTGGGAGCAGTACTTC. Residues: CASSYSARPWEQYF.

The gene calls are TRBV28 and TRBJ1-2; no clear D. Germline values: CDR1 MDHEN, CDR2 SYDVKM. This CDR3 has 13 residues. Trimming pared 8 bases from V and 4 bases from J, leaving 14 bases between. The CDR3 nucleotides read TGTGCCAGCGGTTCAGGCATTCCCTATGGCTACACCTTC. Translation gives CASGSGIPYGYTF.

V and J are TRBV28 and TRBJ1-5; tentatively, D is TRBD1 (5 bases). CDR1 and CDR2 from the germline V gene are MDHEN and SYDVKM. Trimming shortened V by 2 bases and J by 6 bases, and 17 bases separated the two germline ends. This CDR3 comprises 16 residues. CDR3 sequence (DNA): TGTGCCAGCAGTTTAAGGACAAAGGGCACGAGTCAGCCCCAGCATTTT. It specifies CASSLRTKGTSQPQHF.

The V call is TRBV30, the J call TRBJ2-7; 10 nucleotides line up with TRBD2. The length of the CDR3 is 15 residues. In germline, CDR1 is GTSNPN, CDR2 SVGIG (reference sequence). V was pared by 0 bases and J by 4 bases, with 6 bases of the junction left unmatched. The CDR3 sequence: CAWSVGKAGGYEQYF. The CDR3, as DNA: TGTGCCTGGAGTGTAGGTAAAGCGGGAGGGTACGAGCAGTACTTC.

The chain is built from TRBV27 and TRBJ1-2; TRBD1 aligns across 7 bases. The V gene's germline CDR1 is MNHEY and CDR2 SMNVEV (reference sequence). CDR3 size: 13 residues. The junction had 3 bases not matched to a gene; V was cut back by 4 bases and J by 4 bases. The CDR3 DNA sequence: TGTGCCAGCAGTTCGGGACAGATCTATGGCTACACCTTC. Translation gives CASSSGQIYGYTF.

The chain uses TRBV28 and TRBJ2-5; 8 bases line up with TRBD1. This CDR3 spans 14 amino acids. Germline-derived CDR1 and CDR2 are MDHEN and SYDVKM. The junction had 10 bases not matched to a gene; V was cut back by 8 bases and J by 5 bases. CDR3 nucleotides: TGTGCCAGCTATTCTAGACAGGGGTCCGAGACCCAGTACTTC. Translated: CASYSRQGSETQYF.

V and J are TRBV25-1 and TRBJ2-1; TRBD2 agrees at 12 bases. CDR3 size: 13 residues. Trimming at V came to 6 bases and at J to 9 bases, leaving 3 bases not matched to a gene. CDR1 is MGHDK and CDR2 is SYGVNS in the germline V gene. For the CDR3, the DNA is TGTGCCAGCAGGACTAGCGGGAGCTTTGAGCAGTTCTTC. Protein: CASRTSGSFEQFF.

The CDR3 sequence is CASSVAGGPYEQYF. CDR3 coding DNA: TGTGCCAGCAGTGTAGCGGGAGGGCCATACGAGCAGTACTTC. V gene TRBV2 combines with J gene TRBJ2-7; 11 nucleotides align to TRBD2. Germline assignment: CDR1 SNHLY and CDR2 FYNNEI. The CDR3 runs 14 residues. V was pared by 4 bases and J by 4 bases, with 3 bases of the junction left unmatched.

The chain employs TRBV15 and TRBJ1-5, with 8 bases fitting TRBD1. There are 16 residues in the CDR3. The trim removed 4 bases at V and 2 bases at J, leaving 7 bases unmatched. Germline V gene lookup returns CDR1 LNHNV and CDR2 YYDKDF (reference sequence). CDR3 sequence reads: CATSKPRGQGNQPQHF. CDR3 sequence (DNA): TGTGCCACCAGCAAGCCCAGGGGGCAGGGCAATCAGCCCCAGCATTTT.

The chain uses TRBV29-1 and TRBJ2-1; 9 bases match TRBD2. Trimming removed 2 bases from V and 10 bases from J; junction bases left unmatched: 6. The length of the CDR3 is 13 residues. In germline, CDR1 is SQVTM, CDR2 ANQGSEA. The CDR3 reads CSVEHGTSWEQFF. The DNA for the CDR3 is TGCAGCGTTGAACACGGGACTAGCTGGGAGCAGTTCTTC.

The chain links TRBV9 to TRBJ1-1; D ambiguous. This CDR3 comprises 13 residues. Germline lookup yields CDR1 SGDLS and CDR2 YYNGEE. Trimming took off 5 bases at V and 0 bases at J, with 8 bases between the two ends. CDR3 protein: CASSTAMNTEAFF. In DNA, the CDR3 is TGTGCCAGCAGTACAGCCATGAACACTGAAGCTTTCTTT.

The chain links TRBV6-1 to TRBJ2-7, with 11 bases matching TRBD1. J lost 7 bases, V lost 5 bases, and 10 bases had no gene match. Germline CDR1 and CDR2: MNHNS and SASEGT. CDR3 length: 15 amino acids. CDR3 coding DNA: TGTGCCAGCAGTCACACCGGGACAGGGGGACGAGAGCAGTACTTC. Translated, it gives CASSHTGTGGREQYF.